Below, one T cell receptor (beta chain) is given with its context. Libraries were prepared by immunoSEQ multiplex PCR; TCRdb keeps only in-frame clonotypes and omits some of them. The table includes roughly 300,000 clones, over 75% detected once. The source of the sample is a study of cytomegalovirus exposure and HLA in healthy donors. Whole-study context: The approximately 110 validation repertoires, a later analysis reported, used the same platform as the roughly 650 repertoires from the first cohort.

V lost 2 bases to trimming and J lost 4 bases, with 20 bases between them. The CDR3 length is 17 residues. Germline assignment: CDR1 MDHEN and CDR2 SYDVKM. The roughly 120-subject validation cohort, separate from the approximately 630-subject first cohort, included the donors. The sample taken for sequencing was PBMCs. The sequence came from a woman aged 18-29 years in good health and CMV-seronegative. J is TRBJ1-2 and V is TRBV28; D gene uncertain. In DNA form, the CDR3 reads TGTGCCAGCAGTTTAAGGCCCATCGGGGTTTACAGCTATGGCTACACCTTC. Translation: CASSLRPIGVYSYGYTF.